This is a list of T cell receptor beta chains from one sample in a study of T cell changes during pregnancy in multiple sclerosis. Profiling relied on immunoSEQ multiplex PCR, and the TCRdb table lists in-frame clones only, not all of them. The sample consists of approximately 60,000 clones, more than 85% of them appearing once. Material: peripheral blood, obtained before pregnancy. All receptors come from a female donor with multiple sclerosis, enrolled in a pregnancy study. CDR3s include the opening cysteine and the closing phenylalanine or tryptophan. D genes are given only for firm matches. Expanded clones get a size class; other rows say once, few or many, or leave the size out.

TRBV27	TRBJ1-5	.	TRBD1	TGTGCCAGCCGAGTGAGTCTTGGGGGACAGGGTCTATATCAGCCCCAGCATTTT	CASRVSLGGQGLYQPQHF
TRBV6-5	TRBJ1-1	.	.	TGTGCCAGCAGTTCAGTCACTGAAGCTTTCTTT	CASSSVTEAFF
TRBV7-3	TRBJ2-3	.	.	TGTGCCAGCAGCTTAATCGGGGGTCAGGATACGCAGTATTTT	CASSLIGGQDTQYF
TRBV7-2	TRBJ2-3	.	TRBD1	TGTGCCAGCAGCACGCGACAGGGTATGGGAGATACGCAGTATTTT	CASSTRQGMGDTQYF
TRBV25-1	TRBJ2-5	once	.	TGTGCCAGCAGTGGTGTCGGGAACCAAGAGACCCAGTACTTC	CASSGVGNQETQYF
TRBV5-6	TRBJ1-2	.	TRBD1	TGTGCCAGCAGCACGGGCGGGACAGGGTTTAACTATGGCTACACCTTC	CASSTGGTGFNYGYTF
TRBV5-1	TRBJ1-4	.	TRBD1	TGCGCCAGCTCGGAAGGGGGTCAGGGGGCTAATGAAAAACTGTTTTTT	CASSEGGQGANEKLFF
TRBV7-2	TRBJ2-5	.	.	TGTGCCAGCAGCTTACAGCGGCAAGAGACCCAGTACTTC	CASSLQRQETQYF
TRBV18	TRBJ2-1	.	TRBD2	TGTGCCAGCTCACCACCTCGGGCTAGCGGGGGATACAATGAGCAGTTCTTC	CASSPPRASGGYNEQFF
TRBV7-3	TRBJ1-1	.	.	TGTGCCAGCAGCTTTGACAGGTGGGGTGAAGCTTTCTTT	CASSFDRWGEAFF
TRBV7-9	TRBJ2-3	.	TRBD2	TGTGCCAGCAGCTTAGCTTCTGAGTGGGGGGGTTGGGACACAGATACGCAGTATTTT	CASSLASEWGGWDTDTQYF
TRBV5-5	TRBJ1-4	.	.	TGTGCCAGCAGCCCTTATTATTCAACTAATGAAAAACTGTTTTTT	CASSPYYSTNEKLFF
TRBV6-5	TRBJ1-4	.	TRBD1	TGTGCCAGCAGACTAGGGACAGTTAATGAAAAACTGTTTTTT	CASRLGTVNEKLFF
TRBV4-3	TRBJ2-1	once	TRBD2	TGCGCCAGCAGCCAGAGTGCGGGGGGAGAGAATGAGCAGTTCTTC	CASSQSAGGENEQFF
TRBV11-2	TRBJ2-7	once	TRBD1	TGTGCCAGCAGCTTAGTGTGGCAGGGGGCGAGAGAGCAGTACTTC	CASSLVWQGAREQYF
TRBV4-2	TRBJ1-1	.	.	TGTGCCAGCAGCCAAGCCCCCCTGGAGGGGACTGAAGCTTTCTTT	CASSQAPLEGTEAFF
TRBV19	TRBJ2-7	.	.	TGTGCCAGTAGCCCGAGGTCAAACCTCCCCTACGAGCAGTACTTC	CASSPRSNLPYEQYF
TRBV28	TRBJ2-7	.	TRBD1	TGTGCCAGCACACAACAGGGGGCAGGACCGGCCTACGAGCAGTACTTC	CASTQQGAGPAYEQYF
TRBV7-9	TRBJ2-1	once	.	TGTGCCAGCAGCGCCTCCGAACTACCTAACAATGAGCAGTTCTTC	CASSASELPNNEQFF
TRBV7-3	TRBJ2-1	.	.	TGTGCCAGCAGCCAAACGGACAACTCCTACAATGAGCAGTTCTTC	CASSQTDNSYNEQFF
TRBV11-2	TRBJ1-1	few	.	TGTGCCAGCAGCTTAGTGCCGAGTTCGGCTTTCTTT	CASSLVPSSAFF
TRBV7-9	TRBJ2-7	.	.	TGTGCCAGCAGCTTAGGAGAGGGAAGTGCCGTCTACGAGCAGTACTTC	CASSLGEGSAVYEQYF
TRBV5-1	TRBJ2-5	.	TRBD2	TGCGCCAGCAGCTTGGGGAAACTAGCGGGGGTAGAAGAGACCCAGTACTTC	CASSLGKLAGVEETQYF
TRBV18	TRBJ2-3	once	.	TGTGCCAGCTCACCCAGTCGCCGGGGAACAGGGACGGCCAACACAGATACGCAGTATTTT	CASSPSRRGTGTANTDTQYF
TRBV7-6	TRBJ2-5	.	.	TGTGCCAGCAGCTTAGCGCTTTGGGCGGGACAAGAGACCCAGTACTTC	CASSLALWAGQETQYF
TRBV10-3	TRBJ1-2	.	.	TGTGCCACCGGGGGGGTGACTAACTATGGCTACACCTTC	CATGGVTNYGYTF
TRBV19	TRBJ1-2	.	TRBD1	TGTGCCAGTAGTACCACAGGACAGGGGAACTATGGCTACACCTTC	CASSTTGQGNYGYTF
TRBV19	TRBJ1-6	.	TRBD1	TGTGCCAGTAGTATAAGACAGGGGTATTCACCCCTCCACTTT	CASSIRQGYSPLHF
TRBV4-1	TRBJ1-4	.	TRBD1	TGCGCCAGCAGCCAAGAGGGGGACAGGTATAATGAAAAACTGTTTTTT	CASSQEGDRYNEKLFF
TRBV19	TRBJ1-1	.	.	TGTGCCAGTGCCTTGGTGGGGGCAGGGAACACTGAAGCTTTCTTT	CASALVGAGNTEAFF
TRBV6-1	TRBJ1-5	.	.	TGTGCCAGCAGTGAAGCGCTAGACGGCAATCAGCCCCAGCATTTT	CASSEALDGNQPQHF
TRBV6-5	TRBJ2-2	.	.	TGTGCCAGCAGTTACTCGACTGGGAGGAACACCGGGGAGCTGTTTTTT	CASSYSTGRNTGELFF
TRBV19	TRBJ2-3	few	.	TGTGCCAGTAGACAGGCCGCTAGATTCACAGATACGCAGTATTTT	CASRQAARFTDTQYF
TRBV7-3	TRBJ1-4	once	.	TGTGCCAGCAAAAAGGGGCAGGGGAATGAAAAACTGTTTTTT	CASKKGQGNEKLFF
TRBV2	TRBJ2-3	once	TRBD2	TGTGCCAGCAGAGATATACTAGCGGGGGGGACAGATACGCAGTATTTT	CASRDILAGGTDTQYF
TRBV19	TRBJ1-1	.	TRBD1	TGTGCCAGTAGTAGCGACAGGGGTACTGAAGCTTTCTTT	CASSSDRGTEAFF
TRBV7-9	TRBJ2-6	once	TRBD1	TGTGCCAGCAGGGGAGACCGACAGGGGTCAGACTCTGGGGCCAACGTCCTGACTTTC	CASRGDRQGSDSGANVLTF
TRBV6-1	TRBJ1-4	.	.	TGTGCCAGCAGCCTGTGGGGGGGCTGGGAAAAACTGTTTTTT	CASSLWGGWEKLFF
TRBV10-3	TRBJ2-3	.	TRBD2	TGTGCCATCAGTGAGTCGAGCGGGGGGGCAACAGATACGCAGTATTTT	CAISESSGGATDTQYF
TRBV4-1	TRBJ2-2	.	TRBD2	TGCGCCAGCAGCCAAGAGGGGGGACTAGCACGCACCGGGGAGCTGTTTTTT	CASSQEGGLARTGELFF
TRBV7-9	TRBJ2-7	.	TRBD1	TGTGCCAGCAGCTTCCGACAGGGTACCCGCGAGCAGTACTTC	CASSFRQGTREQYF
TRBV6-5	TRBJ1-1	.	TRBD1	TGTGCCAGCAGTTACCGGGGACAGGGGAACACTGAAGCTTTCTTT	CASSYRGQGNTEAFF
TRBV2	TRBJ2-7	.	TRBD1	TGTGCCACCGGGACAGACCCTATAGGGCAGTACTTC	CATGTDPIGQYF
TRBV7-9	TRBJ1-6	.	.	TGTGCCAGCAGCCTAGGTCTCAGGGAGGGGTATTCACCCCTCCACTTT	CASSLGLREGYSPLHF
TRBV5-6	TRBJ1-1	once	.	TGTGCCAGCAGCTTGGCGGGGGGAGGCACTGAAGCTTTCTTT	CASSLAGGGTEAFF
TRBV27	TRBJ1-4	.	.	TGTGCCAGCAGTTTATCGGGGGGGAGGGCAAAACTGTTTTTT	CASSLSGGRAKLFF
TRBV7-6	TRBJ2-3	.	.	TGTGCCAGCAGCCCGATCACTGGACAGTCTAGCACAGATACGCAGTATTTT	CASSPITGQSSTDTQYF
TRBV4-2	TRBJ2-4	.	.	TGTGCCAGCAGCCAAGCTAAAAACATTCAGTACTTC	CASSQAKNIQYF
TRBV4-2	TRBJ2-3	.	.	TGTGCCAGCAGTGGCCGGGAACAAAGTAGCACAGATACGCAGTATTTT	CASSGREQSSTDTQYF
TRBV19	TRBJ2-5	.	TRBD2	TGTGCCAGTAGTATGCGGGGGGGGCATGGAGAGACCCAGTACTTC	CASSMRGGHGETQYF